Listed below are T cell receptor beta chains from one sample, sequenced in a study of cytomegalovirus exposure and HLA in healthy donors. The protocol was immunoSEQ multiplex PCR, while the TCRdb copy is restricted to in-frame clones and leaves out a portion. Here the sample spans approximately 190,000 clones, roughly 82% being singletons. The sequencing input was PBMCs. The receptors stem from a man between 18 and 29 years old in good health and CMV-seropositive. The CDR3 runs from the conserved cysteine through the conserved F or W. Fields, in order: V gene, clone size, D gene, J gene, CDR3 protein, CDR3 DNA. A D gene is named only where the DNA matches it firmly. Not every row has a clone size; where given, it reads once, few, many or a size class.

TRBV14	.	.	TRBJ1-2	CASSQGQRLRGYTF	TGTGCCAGCAGCCAAGGACAGCGCCTAAGGGGCTACACCTTC
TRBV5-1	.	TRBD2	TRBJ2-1	CASSLEGGRGDEQFF	TGCGCCAGCAGCTTGGAGGGCGGGAGAGGTGATGAGCAGTTCTTC
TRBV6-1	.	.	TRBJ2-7	CASSPGGNYEQYF	TGTGCCAGCAGTCCTGGGGGGAACTACGAGCAGTACTTC
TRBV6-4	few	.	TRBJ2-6	CASSEDSSGANVLTF	TGTGCCAGCAGCGAGGACAGCTCTGGGGCCAACGTCCTGACTTTC
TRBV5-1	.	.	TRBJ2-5	CASSLAVATYKETQYF	TGCGCCAGCAGCTTGGCCGTCGCTACCTATAAAGAGACCCAGTACTTC
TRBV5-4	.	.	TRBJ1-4	CASSFPGINEKLFF	TGTGCCAGCAGCTTCCCGGGAATTAATGAAAAACTGTTTTTT
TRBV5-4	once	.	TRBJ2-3	CASSSVGSSDTQYF	TGTGCCAGCAGTTCGGTAGGGAGTTCAGATACGCAGTATTTT
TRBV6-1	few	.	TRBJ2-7	CATNRGYEQYF	TGTGCCACTAACCGGGGCTACGAGCAGTACTTC
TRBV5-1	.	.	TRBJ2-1	CASSSLEGGEQFF	TGCGCCAGCAGCAGCCTCGAGGGTGGTGAGCAGTTCTTC
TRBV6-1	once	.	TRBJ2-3	CASGQTGPDTQYF	TGTGCCAGTGGACAGACGGGACCAGATACGCAGTATTTT
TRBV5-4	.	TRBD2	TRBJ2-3	CASSHSAGVRTDTQYF	TGTGCCAGCAGCCACTCAGCGGGAGTGAGGACAGATACGCAGTATTTT
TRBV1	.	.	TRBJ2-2	CTSSQDQAGEENGELFF	TGCACCAGCAGCCAAGATCAGGCGGGGGAGGAGAACGGGGAGCTGTTTTTT
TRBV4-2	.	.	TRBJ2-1	CASSQDLGVAEQFF	TGTGCCAGCAGCCAAGATCTTGGAGTAGCGGAGCAGTTCTTC
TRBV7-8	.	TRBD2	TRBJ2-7	CASSGGDAYEQYF	TGTGCCAGCAGCGGGGGGGATGCCTACGAGCAGTACTTC
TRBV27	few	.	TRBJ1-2	CASAPGYRNGYTF	TGTGCCAGCGCTCCAGGGTATCGGAATGGCTACACCTTC
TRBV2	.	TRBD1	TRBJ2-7	CASRDRGEQYF	TGTGCCAGCAGGGACAGGGGCGAGCAGTACTTC
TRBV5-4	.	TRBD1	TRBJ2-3	CASSQAGTGFTDTQYF	TGTGCCAGCAGCCAGGCCGGGACAGGGTTCACAGATACGCAGTATTTT
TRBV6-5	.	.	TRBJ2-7	CASHPGSSYEQYF	TGTGCCAGTCACCCGGGGAGCTCCTACGAGCAGTACTTC
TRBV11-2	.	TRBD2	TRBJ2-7	CASTKAGGPPEQYF	TGTGCCAGCACTAAAGCGGGAGGGCCACCCGAGCAGTACTTC
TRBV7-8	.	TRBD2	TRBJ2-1	CASSLGTSPAINEQFF	TGTGCCAGCAGCTTAGGGACTAGCCCTGCCATCAATGAGCAGTTCTTC
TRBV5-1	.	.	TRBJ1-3	CASSLVPQGGNTIYF	TGCGCCAGCAGCTTGGTTCCCCAGGGAGGAAACACCATATATTTT
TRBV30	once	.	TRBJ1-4	CAWANRITTNEKLFF	TGTGCCTGGGCAAACAGGATTACAACTAATGAAAAACTGTTTTTT
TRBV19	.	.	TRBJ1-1	CASSMWESNTEAFF	TGTGCCAGTAGTATGTGGGAGTCGAACACTGAAGCTTTCTTT
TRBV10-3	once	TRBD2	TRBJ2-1	CAIRDSGRAGYEQFF	TGTGCCATCAGGGATAGCGGGAGGGCTGGGTATGAGCAGTTCTTC
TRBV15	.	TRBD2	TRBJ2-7	CATSRDLAGTYEQYF	TGTGCCACCAGCAGAGACCTAGCGGGCACCTACGAGCAGTACTTC
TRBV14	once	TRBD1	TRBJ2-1	CASSRDLDRANEQFF	TGTGCCAGCAGCCGCGATTTGGACAGGGCCAATGAGCAGTTCTTC
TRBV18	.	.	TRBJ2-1	CASVLSENEQFF	TGTGCCAGTGTCCTCTCCGAGAATGAGCAGTTCTTC
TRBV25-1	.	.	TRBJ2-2	CASRPSVANTGELFF	TGTGCCAGCAGGCCCTCTGTAGCGAACACCGGGGAGCTGTTTTTT
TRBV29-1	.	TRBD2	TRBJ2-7	CSVSRPGLAGEEQYF	TGCAGCGTCTCCAGGCCGGGACTAGCGGGAGAAGAGCAGTACTTC
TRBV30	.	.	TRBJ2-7	CAWSVFRREQYF	TGTGCCTGGAGTGTATTTCGGCGGGAGCAGTACTTC
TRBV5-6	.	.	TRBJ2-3	CASSLGGGTDTQYF	TGTGCCAGCAGCTTGGGGGGGGGCACAGATACGCAGTATTTT
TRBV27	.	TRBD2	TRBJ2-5	CASSPSRGLAGTYF	TGTGCCAGCAGTCCAAGCCGCGGACTAGCCGGCACTTACTTC
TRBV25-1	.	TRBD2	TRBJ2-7	CASSESYSLAGVDEQYF	TGTGCCAGCAGTGAATCTTACTCACTAGCGGGAGTAGACGAGCAGTACTTC
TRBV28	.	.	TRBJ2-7	CASTRRGTSPSHEQYF	TGTGCCAGCACCAGGAGGGGAACTAGTCCCTCCCACGAGCAGTACTTC
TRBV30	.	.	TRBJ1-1	CAWSVQGRGAEAFF	TGTGCCTGGAGTGTTCAGGGTCGGGGGGCTGAAGCTTTCTTT
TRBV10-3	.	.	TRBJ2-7	CAITEDRNLASEQYF	TGTGCCATCACCGAAGACAGGAACCTAGCTTCCGAGCAGTACTTC
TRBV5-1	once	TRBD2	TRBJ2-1	CASILAGPGDEQFF	TGCGCCAGCATTCTAGCGGGCCCAGGGGATGAGCAGTTCTTC
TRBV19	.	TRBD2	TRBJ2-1	CASSGRVYNEQFF	TGTGCCAGTAGCGGGAGGGTCTACAATGAGCAGTTCTTC
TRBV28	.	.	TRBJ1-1	CASSLSGGRTEAFF	TGTGCCAGCAGTTTATCGGGGGGGCGAACTGAAGCTTTCTTT
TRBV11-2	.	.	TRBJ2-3	CASSLDGTNTDTQYF	TGTGCCAGCAGCTTAGACGGTACCAACACAGATACGCAGTATTTT
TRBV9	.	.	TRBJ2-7	CASSVDNYPYEQYF	TGTGCCAGCAGCGTAGATAACTACCCCTACGAGCAGTACTTC
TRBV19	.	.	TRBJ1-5	CASSMSGGYLQPQHF	TGTGCCAGTAGTATGTCTGGGGGGTACCTTCAGCCCCAGCATTTT
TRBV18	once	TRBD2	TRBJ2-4	CASASTGGNIQYF	TGTGCCAGCGCGTCGACGGGAGGTAACATTCAGTACTTC
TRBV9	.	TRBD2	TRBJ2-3	CASSDTGLARVTQYF	TGTGCCAGCAGCGACACGGGACTAGCTCGCGTTACGCAGTATTTT
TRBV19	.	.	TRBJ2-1	CASSIGPPHEGEQFF	TGTGCCAGTAGTATAGGCCCCCCCCACGAGGGAGAGCAGTTCTTC
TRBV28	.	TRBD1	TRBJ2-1	CASSGQGYYNEQFF	TGTGCCAGCTCTGGACAGGGCTACTACAATGAGCAGTTCTTC
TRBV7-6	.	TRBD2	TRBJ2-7	CASSGSPGLGYEQYF	TGTGCCAGCAGCGGATCCCCGGGACTAGGCTACGAGCAGTACTTC
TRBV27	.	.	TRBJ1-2	CASSFNGNYGYTF	TGTGCCAGCAGTTTCAACGGGAACTATGGCTACACCTTC
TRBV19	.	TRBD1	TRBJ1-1	CASSPHRGRDTEAFF	TGTGCCAGTAGTCCCCACAGGGGGCGGGACACTGAAGCTTTCTTT
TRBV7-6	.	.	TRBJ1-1	CASSSTDKNTEAFF	TGTGCCAGCAGCTCCACGGACAAGAACACTGAAGCTTTCTTT
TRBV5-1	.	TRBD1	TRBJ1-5	CASSLAGQGNQPQHF	TGCGCCAGCAGCTTGGCCGGACAGGGCAATCAGCCCCAGCATTTT
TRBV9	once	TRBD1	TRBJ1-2	CASSVLDRGFEYTF	TGTGCCAGCAGCGTATTGGACAGGGGATTTGAGTACACCTTC
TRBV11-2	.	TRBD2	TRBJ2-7	CASGGEGTEQYF	TGTGCCAGCGGGGGGGAAGGGACCGAGCAGTACTTC
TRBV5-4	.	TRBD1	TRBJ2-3	CASSQPGQGARDTQYF	TGTGCCAGCAGCCAACCCGGGCAGGGGGCGCGGGATACGCAGTATTTT
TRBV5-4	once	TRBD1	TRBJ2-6	CASSRQGPPSGANVLTF	TGTGCCAGCAGCAGACAGGGGCCCCCCTCTGGGGCCAACGTCCTGACTTTC
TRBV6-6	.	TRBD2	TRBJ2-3	CASSRLAGVTDTQYF	TGTGCCAGCAGCCGACTAGCGGGAGTTACAGATACGCAGTATTTT
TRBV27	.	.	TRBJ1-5	CASSLSHPAGLNQPQHF	TGTGCCAGCAGTTTATCTCACCCCGCAGGGTTGAATCAGCCCCAGCATTTT
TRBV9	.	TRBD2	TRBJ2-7	CASSPTGTSGSHEQYF	TGTGCCAGCAGCCCTACGGGGACTAGCGGGAGTCACGAGCAGTACTTC
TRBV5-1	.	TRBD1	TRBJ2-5	CASSSTGGNVKETQYF	TGCGCCAGCAGCTCTACAGGGGGTAATGTTAAAGAGACCCAGTACTTC
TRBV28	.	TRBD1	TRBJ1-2	CASSLGTGGHGYTF	TGTGCCAGCAGTTTAGGGACAGGGGGCCATGGCTACACCTTC